Each of the 23 T cell receptor beta chains below was sequenced from the same sample in a study of vaccination effects on CD4 cells after COVID-19. Their antigens are not known. Sequencing used immunoSEQ multiplex PCR; TCRdb keeps in-frame clones, though not all of them. The sample has about 66,000 clones; roughly four fifths are singletons. When less than 12 days of culture had elapsed, CD4+ T cells were isolated. All study participants received two doses of BNT162b2 or mRNA-1273 vaccine. Sequences were derived from CD4+ T cells from PBMCs cultured without peptide, sampled after COVID-19 vaccination. The receptors come from a human donor who received a COVID-19 vaccine.

The gene calls are TRBV7-3 and TRBJ2-5, with D perhaps given as TRBD1 or TRBD2 (6 bases each). The CDR3 totals 14 residues. The germline V gene encodes CDR1 SGHTA and CDR2 FQGTGA. Trimming left V 5 bases short and J 5 bases short, with 15 bases between. Written as DNA, the CDR3 is TGTGCCAGCAGCCGGGACGGGGGCACGGAGACCCAGTACTTC. Amino acids: CASSRDGGTETQYF. The whole variable domain, remainder taken from reference TRBV7-3 and TRBJ2-5, is GAGVSQTPSNKVTEKGKYVELRCDPISGHTALYWYRQSLGQGPEFLIYFQGTGAADDSGLPNDRFFAVRPEGSVSTLKIQRTERGDSAVYLCASSRDGGTETQYFGPGTRLLVL.

This clone was found a few times. The chain is built from TRBV11-3 and TRBJ2-2; either TRBD1 or TRBD2 may fit D (5 bases each). V dropped 5 bases and J dropped 1 base, with 11 bases sitting between them. The CDR3 has 15 residues. Germline-derived CDR1 and CDR2 are SGHNT and YENEEA. CDR3 loop: CASSLGGGNTGELFF. The CDR3 DNA reads TGTGCCAGCAGCCTCGGTGGGGGGAACACCGGGGAGCTGTTTTTT.

This clone appeared a few times. V is TRBV2 and J is TRBJ1-5, with 7 bases that match TRBD1. Germline lookup yields CDR1 SNHLY and CDR2 FYNNEI. The J segment lost 6 bases and the V segment lost 4 bases, leaving 9 bases of the junction unmatched. The CDR3 runs to 15 residues. CDR3 sequence (DNA): TGTGCCAGCAGTGGTGCAGGGGGAAACGGTCAGCCCCAGCATTTT. Its translation: CASSGAGGNGQPQHF.

V and J are TRBV5-1 and TRBJ1-6; D unclear. V was pared by 4 bases and J by 6 bases, with 14 bases between. CDR3 length equals 15 residues. CDR1 and CDR2 (germline): SGHRS, YFSETQ. DNA of the CDR3: TGCGCCAGCAGCCCGGACGGGCCTCTTAATTCACCCCTCCACTTT. It codes for CASSPDGPLNSPLHF.

The V gene is TRBV5-5, the J gene TRBJ2-7, with D maybe TRBD2 (5 bases). From germline, CDR1 is SGHKS and CDR2 YYEKEE (reference sequence). The germline V and J ends were trimmed by 2 bases and 2 bases, with 14 bases remaining between them. The CDR3 contains 15 residues. In DNA form, the CDR3 reads TGTGCCAGCAGCTTCGCGGCGGGCGATACCTACGAGCAGTACGTC. The encoded protein is CASSFAAGDTYEQYV.

The genes are TRBV30 and TRBJ1-2; 8 bases fit TRBD1. V trimming: 3 bases; J trimming: 6 bases; junction bases outside the gene matches: 15. The CDR3 contains 16 residues. CDR1 and CDR2 (germline): GTSNPN, SVGIG (reference sequence). CDR3 DNA sequence: TGTGCCTGGAGCCTGTTACCGCGACAGGGGTATAATGGCTACACCTTC. Residues: CAWSLLPRQGYNGYTF.

The chain has TRBV11-3 and TRBJ1-2, with D possibly matching TRBD1 (6 bases). This CDR3 is 15 amino acids long. Trimming stripped 1 base from V and 5 bases from J, with 14 bases between. Germline CDR1 is SGHNT and CDR2 is YENEEA. The CDR3 bases are TGTGCCAGCAGCTTAGGGGCCAGGGGAAATTATGGCTACACCTTC. Its protein is CASSLGARGNYGYTF.

The V and J genes are TRBV12-5 and TRBJ2-5; no clear D. Germline V CDR1 and CDR2: LGHNT, FRNRAP. CDR3 length: 16 amino acids. V was cut by 0 bases and J by 4 bases, with 15 bases left in between. CDR3 bases: TGTGCTAGTGGTTTGGTAGTAGGTCCCCGCCCAGAGACCCAGTACTTC. Translating it yields CASGLVVGPRPETQYF.

The gene calls are TRBV6-1 and TRBJ2-7; D not resolved. The CDR3 has 12 residues. Germline CDR1 and CDR2: MNHNS and SASEGT. Trimming took off 3 bases at V and 1 base at J, with 4 bases between the two ends. In DNA form, the CDR3 reads TGTGCCAGCAGTGACGGGTCCTACGAGCAGTACGTC. This translates into CASSDGSYEQYV.

The chain recombines TRBV11-2 with TRBJ2-1; 7 nucleotides agree with TRBD1. The CDR3 contains 17 residues. Germline V CDR1 and CDR2: SGHAT, FQNNGV. Trimming removed 1 base from V and 4 bases from J; junction bases left unmatched: 10. Here the CDR3 reads CASSLVEGAGTYNEQFF. In DNA, the CDR3 is TGTGCCAGCAGCTTAGTTGAGGGGGCAGGGACATACAATGAGCAGTTCTTC. Together with reference TRBV11-2 and TRBJ2-1, the CDR3 gives the full variable domain: EAGVAQSPRYKIIEKRQSVAFWCNPISGHATLYWYQQILGQGPKLLIQFQNNGVVDDSQLPKDRFSAERLKGVDSTLKIQPAKLEDSAVYLCASSLVEGAGTYNEQFFGPGTRLTVL.

The table lists this clone with a count of one. The V call is TRBV5-1, the J call TRBJ1-2; 8 bases align to TRBD1. V dropped 1 base and J dropped 0; count of bases not matched to a gene: 8. CDR1 and CDR2 (germline): SGHRS, YFSETQ. The CDR3 spans 17 residues. DNA of the CDR3: TGCGCCAGCAGCTTGACCGGGACAGGCCATACTAACTATGGCTACACCTTC. Protein sequence: CASSLTGTGHTNYGYTF.

This sequence joins TRBV15 and TRBJ2-7; 9 nucleotides agree with TRBD1. V lost 3 bases to trimming and J lost 2 bases; unmatched junction nucleotides: 2. This CDR3 is built from 14 residues. In germline, CDR1 is LNHNV, CDR2 YYDKDF (reference sequence). The CDR3 DNA reads TGTGCCACCAGCAGGGGACAGGGAGCCTACGAGCAGTACGTC. Translated, it gives CATSRGQGAYEQYV.

The chain joins TRBV3-1 (or the pseudogene TRBV3-2) to TRBJ2-2; tentatively, D is TRBD2 (5 bases). Germline V gene lookup returns CDR1 LGHDT and CDR2 YNNKEL (reference sequence). V lost 4 bases to trimming and J lost 4 bases, with 10 bases between them. CDR3 length: 14 residues. DNA of the CDR3: TGTGCCAGCAGCCTCCGGGGATCCACCGGGGAGCTGTTTTTT. Translating it yields CASSLRGSTGELFF.

The chain uses TRBV11-3 and TRBJ2-1; TRBD1 matches 7 bases. Per the germline V gene, CDR1 is SGHNT and CDR2 is YENEEA. Germline trimming cut 4 bases from V and 4 bases from J; bases unmatched to any gene: 10. CDR3 size: 16 residues. As DNA, the CDR3 is TGTGCCAGCAGCTCATCCGGGACAGACGCTTACAATGAGCAGTTCTTC. As protein: CASSSSGTDAYNEQFF.

The V gene is TRBV5-1, the J gene TRBJ2-1, with TRBD2 as a possible D gene (6 bases). Germline CDR1 SGHRS, CDR2 YFSETQ. The CDR3 totals 14 residues. The V end was cut by 4 bases, the J end by 6 bases, with 14 bases between. The DNA for the CDR3 is TGCGCCAGCAGCCTACACACTAGCCGCAATGAGCAGTTCTTC. Residues: CASSLHTSRNEQFF.

The chain links TRBV19 to TRBJ1-2, with TRBD1 as a possible D gene (6 bases). Trimming stripped 6 bases from V and 5 bases from J, with 19 bases between. This CDR3 comprises 15 residues. From germline, CDR1 is LNHDA and CDR2 SQIVND (reference sequence). The CDR3 DNA follows: TGTGCCAGTAGGAACCAGGGCATAGGGGGGTATGGCTACACCTTC. Translated, it gives CASRNQGIGGYGYTF.

The chain carries TRBV6-4 and TRBJ1-1; D uncertain. The CDR3 extends over 12 amino acids. V shed 2 bases and J shed 5 bases, with 6 bases lying between them. The germline CDR1 and CDR2 sequences are MRHNA and SNTAGT. CDR3 sequence (DNA): TGTGCCAGCAGTGACGGAATAACTGAAGCTTTCTTT. Translated: CASSDGITEAFF.

J is TRBJ1-2 and V is TRBV28; D is ambiguous. The germline V gene encodes CDR1 MDHEN and CDR2 SYDVKM. Deletions cut 3 bases from V and 3 bases from J, with 11 bases between. This CDR3 is 14 amino acids long. CDR3 sequence: CASSLNSGDYGYTF. CDR3 DNA sequence: TGTGCCAGCAGTTTGAACTCTGGGGACTATGGCTACACCTTC.

This clone has only one observation. The chain joins TRBV2 to TRBJ1-4, with 10 positions matching TRBD1. The CDR3 totals 14 residues. Germline V gene sequence: CDR1 SNHLY, CDR2 FYNNEI. V was clipped by 7 bases and J by 7 bases; unmatched bases: 6. The CDR3 loop reads CASNRGQGGEKLFF. The CDR3 nucleotides are TGTGCCAGCAACCGCGGACAGGGGGGTGAAAAACTGTTTTTT.

V gene TRBV6-5 combines with J gene TRBJ2-2, with 8 nucleotides matching TRBD1. Germline loops: CDR1 MNHEY, CDR2 SVGAGI. The CDR3 has 14 amino acids. Unmatched junction bases numbered 8, after V lost 8 bases and J lost 6 bases. The CDR3 loop reads CASGRTGSPGELFF. CDR3 in DNA: TGTGCCAGCGGGAGGACAGGGAGTCCCGGGGAGCTGTTTTTT.

The rearrangement joins TRBV4-1 to TRBJ1-6, with a weak D call TRBD1 (6 bases). Deletions cut 1 base from V and 3 bases from J, with 19 bases between. The CDR3 covers 19 residues. The germline V gene has CDR1 MGHRA and CDR2 YSYEKL. The CDR3 coding sequence is TGCGCCAGCAGCCAAGCCTGGGAAGGGACAACCTACTATAATTCACCCCTCCACTTT. Amino acids: CASSQAWEGTTYYNSPLHF.

This chain links TRBV19 with TRBJ2-5; 7 positions agree with TRBD1. This CDR3 has 14 amino acids. Germline V CDR1 and CDR2: LNHDA, SQIVND (reference sequence). V was clipped by 5 bases and J by 7 bases; unmatched bases: 10. The DNA of the CDR3 is TGTGCCAGTAGTGAGAGACAGGGTCTGGGGACCCAGTACTTC. Amino acids: CASSERQGLGTQYF. Together with reference TRBV19 and TRBJ2-5, the CDR3 gives the full variable domain: DGGITQSPKYLFRKEGQNVTLSCEQNLNHDAMYWYRQDPGQGLRLIYYSQIVNDFQKGDIAEGYSVSREKKESFPLTVTSAQKNPTAFYLCASSERQGLGTQYFGPGTRLLVL.

The chain combines TRBV5-4 with TRBJ2-2; TRBD2 aligns across 16 bases. Trimming removed 3 bases from V and 2 bases from J; junction bases left unmatched: 10. Germline lookup yields CDR1 SGHNT and CDR2 YYREEE (reference sequence). This CDR3 has 20 residues. The CDR3 region has the DNA TGTGCCAGCAGCTCTAAACCGGGACTAGCGGGGGGGCCTAACACCGGGGAGCTGTTTTTT. Translating gives CASSSKPGLAGGPNTGELFF.